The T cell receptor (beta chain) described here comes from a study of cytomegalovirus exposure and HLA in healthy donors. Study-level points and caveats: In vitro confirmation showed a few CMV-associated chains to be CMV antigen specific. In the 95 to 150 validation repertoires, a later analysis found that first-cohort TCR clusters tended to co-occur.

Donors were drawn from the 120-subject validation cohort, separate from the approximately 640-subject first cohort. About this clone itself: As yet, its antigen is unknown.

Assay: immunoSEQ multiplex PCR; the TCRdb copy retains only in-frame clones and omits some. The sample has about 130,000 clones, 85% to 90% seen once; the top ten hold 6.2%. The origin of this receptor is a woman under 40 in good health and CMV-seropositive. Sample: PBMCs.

As DNA, the CDR3 is TGTGCCAGCAGCCCGACAGGGTCTGGCTACACCTTC. This gives the protein CASSPTGSGYTF. This chain links TRBV5-6 with TRBJ1-2; 7 nucleotides match TRBD1. The CDR3 runs to 12 residues. Germline assignment: CDR1 SGHDT and CDR2 YYEEEE. The junction had 4 bases not matched to a gene; V was cut back by 4 bases and J by 7 bases.